This TCR beta chain was identified in a study of T cells in Graves' hyperthyroidism and ophthalmopathy. Ophthalmopathy cases met thresholds of Clinical Activity Score at least 3, NOSPECS grade at least 4 and duration under 3 months. Diagnoses were established using clinical symptoms, serum thyroxine and TRAb, thyroid ultrasound and orbital computed tomography. The study, taken as a whole, reports: Most expanded thyroid clonotypes above 0.001 also appeared in blood.

In this sample, this clonotype turned up a few times. What it recognizes is unknown. The CDR3 regions of TCR beta were amplified from RNA transcripts. RT-PCR in the first round (using the HTBI primer set) targeted the TCR CDR3. One entry per CDR3 protein results from TCRdb running MiXCR on the multiplex PCR reads. The repertoire holds roughly 500,000 distinct CDR3 sequences, roughly a quarter seen once, with 10% to 12% in the top ten. The germline V gene encodes CDR1 MNHEY and CDR2 SVGEGT. Trimming cost V 5 bases and J 4 bases; bases outside gene matches: 19. This CDR3 is built from 18 residues. The receptor's source is a woman under 40 with Graves' ophthalmopathy. V is TRBV6-2 or TRBV6-3 and J is TRBJ2-7, with 8 positions matching TRBD1. Sequencing used blood. CDR3 sequence: CASSTIPGQVSTRYEQYF. CDR3 nucleotide sequence: TGTGCCAGCAGTACTATCCCGGGACAGGTCTCTACAAGGTACGAGCAGTACTTC.